The sequence of this TCR beta chain was determined in a study of T-cell memory formation after mild COVID-19. TCRdb passed the 5' RACE reads through MiXCR, listing each CDR3 protein once. Here the sample spans approximately 400,000 distinct CDR3 sequences, more than 15% being singletons. This clonotype was sampled from a man aged 18 to 35 who had mild COVID-19 (a few samples of this study predate the infection). Cell type and time point are not known. Sequencing was performed on PBMCs or a T cell subset sorted from them (not recorded which).

The CDR3 DNA reads TGTGCCAGCAGCCCGAATCGGGGCAGGGGGGCAGATACGCAGTATTTT. The encoded protein is CASSPNRGRGADTQYF. The chain carries TRBV4-2 and TRBJ2-3; possible D gene TRBD1, 7 bases. V was clipped by 4 bases and J by 4 bases, with 18 bases between them. The CDR3 covers 16 residues. CDR1 and CDR2 from the germline V gene are LGHNA and YNFKEQ.